This paragraph reports one T cell receptor (beta chain). Its binding antigen is unknown. This sample is part of a study of cytomegalovirus exposure and HLA in healthy donors (dated by TCRdb to about 2017). The study in broad terms: An earlier analysis of approximately 550 of the donors reported 250 to 300 Gb of sequence data and some 100 million unique TCR beta sequences from around 200 million T cells. About 330 gigabases of sequencing data and approximately 91 million unique TCR sequences made up an early release that covered approximately 650 HLA-typed donors. The genetic ancestry cluster associated with self-reported Caucasian donors included 81% of the 398 genotyped donors. The study aimed to test whether signatures of past pathogen exposure could be identified by cataloging public T cell receptors. The study profiled the T cell repertoires of approximately 700 subjects by immunosequencing and related them to cytomegalovirus serostatus. Besides the first cohort of under 700 subjects, a separate validation cohort made up of roughly 120 different subjects was used. High-throughput TCR immunosequencing, statistical association of individual TCRs with disease status, and machine learning were combined to predict cytomegalovirus infection status. In a later analysis, previously published TCR beta repertoires from 666 donors were re-analyzed and high-resolution HLA genotyping was added so that TCR occurrence patterns could be studied. The later analysis used no new phenotypic data to find candidate immune exposures, relying instead on TCR beta sequences and their occurrence across donors. In an earlier analysis of roughly 580 of the donors, high-throughput TCR beta sequencing was used to judge whether each TCR beta V gene segment behaved as functional or pseudogenic. Donor age, sex, ethnicity and CMV serostatus were compiled alongside the repertoire data. In a later genetic analysis, genome-wide SNP genotypes for about 65% of the roughly 700 donors were used, and that subset was treated as a discovery cohort. All discovery cohort repertoires had been generated using a single sequencing platform. HLA typing covered class I and class II loci at four-digit resolution. The number of donors typed differed by locus, with roughly 629-640 for A, B, C, DRB1 and DQB1, about 500 for DQA1, under 610 for DPA1, and approximately 470 for DPB1. Because of strong linkage in the cohort, four to six DR-DQ haplotypes were treated as single units for association and clustering. Among over 350 genotyped donors of the cohort, an average of about 240,000 unique TCR beta nucleotide sequences were sequenced per donor, roughly 18% of them non-productive.

General study outcomes and caveats: Because the 87-base-pair reads could not distinguish some IMGT-functional V segments, including TRBV6-2 and TRBV6-3, those segments were excluded. A further reported finding was that TCR beta sequences accurately predicted the HLA-A and HLA-B alleles for most subjects in the first cohort. Because counts were too low, 15 to 20 rarely observed V segments, including chromosome 9 orphons, were left out of the earlier analysis of approximately 580 of the donors. According to a later analysis, parvovirus B19, influenza, CMV and Epstein-Barr virus appeared linked to several top co-occurrence clusters. Most TCR sequences were observed very rarely across donors, whereas some public TCRs were present in many individuals. Most CMV-associated TCR beta chains appeared to be HLA-restricted in a later analysis, and the HLA associations seemed to be driven largely by CMV exposure. In a later analysis, the rate of TCR association differed among HLA loci, with DRB1 alleles having the most associated TCRs and HLA-C alleles having the fewest. Compared with equally common non-associated chains, HLA-associated TCR beta chains in a later analysis were more clonally expanded and had lower generation probabilities. The classifier was reported to diagnose cytomegalovirus status with high specificity and sensitivity in both the original cohort and the validation cohort. It was suggested by the authors that the approach could potentially be generalized to other disease states and immunological phenotypes. Broadly in line with IMGT annotations, most TCR beta V segments showed up in productive rearrangements about 87% or about 30% of the time in an earlier analysis of 450 to 750 of the donors. An association between a missense DCLRE1C variant and V-gene and J-gene trimming of TCR beta chains was found in a later genetic analysis and replicated in an independent cohort. Linkage disequilibrium might explain the correlated functional status among segregating V segments, but an unknown experimental factor could not be excluded. When HLA alleles, especially DR and DQ, strongly co-occurred, attributing TCR associations to individual alleles was difficult. A later analysis associated 17,000 or so TCR beta sequences with specific HLA alleles at a false discovery rate of 0.05. For the cohort, immune exposure information was limited to CMV serostatus. HLA typing was unavailable for some donors at each locus, so association tests used only the typed subset. The presence/absence analyses assumed that sequencing depth was roughly uniform across donors, and that assumption may not be true. In the study, some 160 TCR beta chains were listed as associated with cytomegalovirus. A later genetic analysis reported fewer N-insertions in productive TCRs among donors in an Asian-associated ancestry cluster than the roughly 690-donor mean. In vitro tests confirmed that a few of the cytomegalovirus-associated TCR beta chains recognize cytomegalovirus antigens. The cohort was sequenced for TCR beta chains only, and without alpha or paired-chain data the features that could be detected were limited. A group of highly shared sequence variants was considered likely to be a technical artifact of the sequencing pipeline.

The cohort consisted of 600 to 700 healthy bone marrow donors. Cohort members were all nominally healthy when sampled, although unrecorded immune exposures were likely present. The donor tested CMV seronegative, placing the donor among the 350 or so seronegative members of the cohort. A peripheral blood sample was collected from each donor, and TCR beta sequencing was performed on peripheral blood mononuclear cells. The Qiagen DNeasy Blood Extraction Kit was used to extract genomic DNA from the blood cell samples. The library was made by the immunoSEQ multiplex PCR assay. A mixture of 60 forward primers for TCR Vbeta segments and 13 reverse primers for TCR Jbeta segments was used in the multiplex PCR. Amplification of the CDR3 region of rearranged TCR beta genes was performed with a multiplex PCR assay on genomic DNA. On the Illumina HiSeq System, the amplified TCR beta libraries were sequenced as 87-base-pair reads. The original pipeline was this. A later analysis tallied around 80 million unique TCR beta chains across the 610 or so repertoires, and about 12 million of those chains were shared by two or more donors. A nearest-neighbor algorithm error-corrected the raw reads and collapsed the reads into unique sequences, merging closely related sequences to remove PCR and sequencing errors. V, D and J gene segments were assigned by aligning CDR3 sequences to IMGT reference sequences. For a sequence to be retained, a match of at least six nucleotides to both a V gene segment and a J gene segment was required. Rearrangements were called productive when the CDR3 lacked stop codons and stayed in frame with V and J; all others were non-productive. Following IMGT convention, CDR3 was defined as the stretch from the second conserved V-encoded cysteine up to the conserved J-encoded phenylalanine. Sequences without an unambiguous match to a single V gene segment were excluded from the earlier analysis of over 500 of the donors. In an earlier analysis of several hundred of the donors, V segments were called functional above 56.7% productive rearrangements and were called segregating when the between-donor standard deviation exceeded 5%. A statistical classification framework was built to diagnose cytomegalovirus status from the catalog of TCR beta chain sequences. In a later analysis, TCR nucleotide sequences were compared against IMGT/GENE-DB human TR gene sequences so that V and J genes could be assigned. Using the TCRdist pipeline, a later analysis assigned CDR3 sequences along with most-parsimonious VDJ recombination scenarios. In a later analysis, each TCR beta chain was defined by its CDR3 amino acid sequence together with its V-gene family, and reads lacking a unique V-gene family were excluded. To address suspected cross-contamination and a sequencing artifact, a later analysis removed several hundred highly shared, low-generation-probability nucleotide sequences. In a later analysis, a clonal expansion index was calculated for each public chain from normalized within-repertoire ranks of inferred template counts. A later analysis computed generation probabilities with a VDJ recombination model fitted to out-of-frame rearrangements, and checked the results against IGoR. Hypergeometric tests were used in a later analysis to score TCR-TCR, TCR-HLA and TCR-CMV co-occurrence, with a repertoire-size bias correction applied to the TCR pairs. To estimate false discovery rates, a later analysis permuted the HLA or CMV assignments 20 times. A later analysis grouped co-occurring TCRs with DBSCAN, adding TCRdist sequence similarity when clustering within HLA-allele-positive subsets. Repertoires with fewer than 30,000 or more than 120,000 public chains, plus five repertoires with anomalous nucleotide sharing, were excluded from co-occurrence clustering. The table was pulled from immuneACCESS by TCRdb, which kept in-frame rearrangements only. Such tables lose some clones; where checked, under half of the loss comes from unresolved V genes, and the rest has no known cause. From that table come the V and J calls and clone size; the DNA was used to work out D and trimming. In this sample's table one finds 50,000 or so clones. 2.1% of the sample goes to the ten largest clones.

As encoded in the germline V gene, CDR1 is MDHEN while CDR2 is SYDVKM. Trimming takes 5 bases from V and 3 bases from J, and the germline ends sit 17 bases apart. Inclusive of the bounding cysteine and phenylalanine, the CDR3 is 15 residues long. The kept DNA is CDR3 alone, 45 bases in frame from the first base. This chain is built from TRBV28 and TRBJ2-7; TRBD1 is a weak D gene call, 5 bases matching. This clonotype was sampled from a woman between 18 and 29 years old in good health and CMV-seronegative. The sample taken for sequencing was PBMCs. The nucleotide sequence reads as follows: TGTGCCAGCAGTCCACAGGTTGCCCCACGCTACGAGCAGTACTTC. It translates as CASSPQVAPRYEQYF.